This T cell receptor beta chain comes out of a study of a mutant IDH1 vaccine in newly diagnosed glioma. Study information: Most patients had received both radiotherapy and temozolomide, the prior options being radiotherapy, temozolomide, or both.

The CDR3 consists of 15 residues. Trimming removed 5 bases from V and 7 bases from J; junction bases left unmatched: 12. Germline loops: CDR1 SGHVS, CDR2 FNYEAQ. Stated time point: baseline, week 1 (first vaccination visit). As to treatment: pre-vaccination baseline after standard-of-care therapy. Generated by immunoSEQ multiplex PCR, the TCRdb table keeps only in-frame clones and is missing some. The table lists tens of thousands of clones, around 85% of them singletons, with around 3% in the top ten. V gene TRBV7-6 combines with J gene TRBJ1-2; 8 positions match TRBD1. Sequencing used PBMCs, obtained from a glioma patient treated with radiotherapy, temozolomide or both. This clonotype originated in a man aged 25 to 45 with glioma. As DNA, the CDR3 is TGTGCCAGCAGCCCAAAGACAGGGGCACCCAGTGGCTACACCTTC. Its translation: CASSPKTGAPSGYTF.